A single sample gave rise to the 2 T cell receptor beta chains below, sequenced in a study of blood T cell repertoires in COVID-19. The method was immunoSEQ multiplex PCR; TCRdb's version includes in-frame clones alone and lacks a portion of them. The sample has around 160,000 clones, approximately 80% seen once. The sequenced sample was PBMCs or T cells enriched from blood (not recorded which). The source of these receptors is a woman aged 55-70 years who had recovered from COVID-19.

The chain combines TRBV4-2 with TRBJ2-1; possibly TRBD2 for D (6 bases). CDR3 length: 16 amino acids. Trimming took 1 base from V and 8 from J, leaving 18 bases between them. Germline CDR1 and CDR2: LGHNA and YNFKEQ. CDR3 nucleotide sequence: TGTGCCAGCAGCCAAGTGGAGGGCCGGGGGTTCGATGAGCAGTTCTTC. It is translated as CASSQVEGRGFDEQFF.

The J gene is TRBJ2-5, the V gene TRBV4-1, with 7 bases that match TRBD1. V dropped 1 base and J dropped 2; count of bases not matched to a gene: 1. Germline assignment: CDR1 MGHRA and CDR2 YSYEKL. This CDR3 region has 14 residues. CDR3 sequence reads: CASSQGGQQETQYF. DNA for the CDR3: TGCGCCAGCAGCCAAGGGGGACAGCAAGAGACCCAGTACTTC.